This T cell receptor beta chain was identified during a study of blood T cell repertoires in COVID-19. Generated by immunoSEQ multiplex PCR, the TCRdb table keeps only in-frame clones and is missing some. This table holds about 170,000 clones, more than 75% found once. Trimming took 1 base from V and 5 from J; bases not matched to a gene: 7. The CDR3 is 16 amino acids. Per the germline V gene, CDR1 is SGHAT and CDR2 is FQNNGV. The sequenced material came from peripheral blood. The TCR was taken from a man in his late teens or twenties with active or convalescent COVID-19. The chain recombines TRBV11-2 with TRBJ1-4; 7 bases align to TRBD1. CDR3 loop: CASSLGTGAFNEKLFF. The CDR3 DNA follows: TGTGCCAGCAGCTTAGGCACAGGGGCTTTCAATGAAAAACTGTTTTTT.